These 14 T cell receptor beta chains originate from one sample sequenced in a study of blood T cell repertoires in COVID-19. Clones were read by immunoSEQ multiplex PCR, and TCRdb kept only the in-frame ones, dropping some. The sample has about 130,000 clones, roughly 88% seen once. The sequenced sample was peripheral blood. The receptor set was obtained from a woman older than 75 with acute or convalescent COVID-19.

This rearrangement joins TRBV20-1 to TRBJ2-5; TRBD2 aligns across 8 bases. The CDR3 loop spans 13 amino acids. Germline V CDR1 and CDR2: DFQATT, SNEGSKA (reference sequence). V shed 3 bases, J shed 3 bases, and the junction held 3 bases outside the gene matches. DNA for the CDR3: TGCAGTGCTAGTCGGACTAGCAAAGAGACCCAGTACTTC. This codes for CSASRTSKETQYF.

This chain uses TRBV4-3 with TRBJ1-1; D gene unclear. The V end lost 1 base, the J end lost 0 bases, and 3 bases lay between the germline ends. This CDR3 region has 13 residues. Germline CDR1 is LGHNA and CDR2 is YSLEER. CDR3 coding DNA: TGCGCCAGCAGCCAAGGAGTGAACACTGAAGCTTTCTTT. Residues: CASSQGVNTEAFF.

The chain is built from TRBV19 and TRBJ2-7; a weak D match, TRBD2 (5 bases). Trimming shortened V by 6 bases and J by 1 base, and 10 bases separated the two germline ends. The CDR3 covers 13 residues. From germline, CDR1 is LNHDA and CDR2 SQIVND (reference sequence). This CDR3 reads CASRREGSYEQYF. In DNA, the CDR3 is TGTGCCAGTAGACGCGAGGGTTCCTACGAGCAGTACTTC.

The chain has TRBV7-6 and TRBJ1-1, with 11 bases aligning to TRBD1. Germline V CDR1 and CDR2: SGHVS, FNYEAQ. This CDR3 comprises 17 residues. Trimming removed 2 bases from V and 5 bases from J; junction bases left unmatched: 10. The CDR3 bases are TGTGCCAGCAGCTTAAGAGGAGTAGGGACAGGGGGTACTGAAGCTTTCTTT. Amino acid sequence: CASSLRGVGTGGTEAFF.

This chain uses TRBV6-2 or TRBV6-3 with TRBJ2-7; D is unresolved. The germline gives CDR1 MNHEY, CDR2 SVGEGT. V lost 2 bases to trimming and J lost 4 bases, with 18 bases between them. This CDR3 comprises 16 residues. CDR3 protein: CASSYDAPRLYYEQYF. In DNA, the CDR3 is TGTGCCAGCAGTTACGATGCGCCCCGTCTCTATTACGAGCAGTACTTC.

The gene calls are TRBV7-2 and TRBJ1-1; D call uncertain. The CDR3 has 16 amino acids. The germline V gene encodes CDR1 SGHTA and CDR2 FQGNSA. Trimming cost V 2 bases and J 4 bases, with 17 bases left between them. CDR3 nucleotides: TGTGCCAGCAGCTTACTCCCGACTGGTCCTGGCACTGAAGCTTTCTTT. Its protein is CASSLLPTGPGTEAFF.

The J gene is TRBJ2-7, the V gene TRBV24-1, with TRBD1 identical over 9 bases. The CDR3 runs to 16 residues. Germline CDR1 and CDR2: KGHDR and SFDVKD. Losses at the gene ends were 2 bases for V and 3 bases for J; bases not matched to a gene: 7. The CDR3 is CATSDSRTGAIYEQYF. In nucleotides, the CDR3 is TGTGCCACCAGTGATTCCCGGACAGGGGCGATCTACGAGCAGTACTTC.

This rearrangement joins TRBV28 to TRBJ2-7; a possible D gene is TRBD2 (6 bases). Trimming removed 6 bases at V and 2 bases at J, with 14 bases between. Germline assignment: CDR1 MDHEN and CDR2 SYDVKM. The CDR3 spans 14 residues. CDR3 sequence reads: CASRIRDSTYEQYF. The CDR3 nucleotides read TGTGCCAGCAGGATCCGGGACTCAACCTACGAGCAGTACTTC.

V is TRBV4-2 and J is TRBJ2-2; D gene uncertain. The V gene lost 1 base and the J gene lost 9 bases, with 9 bases spanning the gap. CDR1 and CDR2 from the germline V gene are LGHNA and YNFKEQ. There are 13 residues in the CDR3. The chain's CDR3 is CASSQGSGRELFF. The CDR3 nucleotides read TGTGCCAGCAGCCAAGGAAGTGGGCGGGAGCTGTTTTTT.

The CDR3 DNA reads TGTGCCAGTAGTATTTATGCTGAAGCTTTCTTT. Translated: CASSIYAEAFF. The chain employs TRBV19 and TRBJ1-1; D is unclear. The V gene lost 3 bases and the J gene lost 6 bases, with 5 bases spanning the gap. This CDR3 has 11 amino acids. The germline CDR1 and CDR2 sequences are LNHDA and SQIVND (reference sequence).

The V call is TRBV19, the J call TRBJ2-7; tentative D call: TRBD2 (5 bases). The CDR3 consists of 16 residues. The germline CDR1 and CDR2 sequences are LNHDA and SQIVND (reference sequence). V was trimmed by 10 bases and J by 0 bases, leaving 22 bases between them. The CDR3 loop reads CATSFLHGLNSYEQYF. CDR3 DNA: TGTGCCACCTCTTTTCTTCACGGACTGAACTCCTACGAGCAGTACTTC.

The chain combines TRBV18 with TRBJ1-3; D is unclear. The CDR3 spans 13 residues. Trimming removed 3 bases from V and 3 bases from J, with 6 bases in between. Germline CDR1 reads KGHSH; CDR2 reads LQKENI. The CDR3 reads CASSPTSGNTIYF. In DNA, the CDR3 is TGTGCCAGCTCACCGACAAGTGGAAACACCATATATTTT.

The V and J genes are TRBV5-1 and TRBJ1-4, with 10 bases fitting TRBD1. Trimming took 4 bases from V and 8 from J; bases not matched to a gene: 5. The CDR3 sequence is 14 residues long. The germline CDR1 and CDR2 sequences are SGHRS and YFSETQ. The CDR3 loop is CASSTTGGREKLFF. In DNA form, the CDR3 reads TGCGCCAGCAGCACGACAGGGGGCCGAGAAAAACTGTTTTTT. Full variable domain (missing parts from reference TRBV5-1 and TRBJ1-4): KAGVTQTPRYLIKTRGQQVTLSCSPISGHRSVSWYQQTPGQGLQFLFEYFSETQRNKGNFPGRFSGRQFSNSRSEMNVSTLELGDSALYLCASSTTGGREKLFFGSGTQLSVL.

V is TRBV27 and J is TRBJ2-5; D possibly corresponds to TRBD1 (6 bases). Germline V gene lookup returns CDR1 MNHEY and CDR2 SMNVEV (reference sequence). This CDR3 contains 15 residues. V dropped 1 base and J dropped 5 bases, with 14 bases sitting between them. CDR3: CASSLLNRDGETQYF. DNA of the CDR3: TGTGCCAGCAGTTTATTGAACAGGGACGGGGAGACCCAGTACTTC.